The 19 T cell receptor beta chains below come from one sample, sequenced in a study of shared clonotypes between healthy human individuals. Clones were sequenced by immunoSEQ multiplex PCR, and TCRdb holds only the in-frame ones, with some missing. The table includes millions of clones, around nine tenths detected once. The sample taken for sequencing was naive CD4+ T cells sorted from blood. Subset defined: CD45RA+ positively selected. The receptors derive from a man between 18 and 35 years old in good health.

The chain employs TRBV6-1 and TRBJ2-3, with D unresolved. Germline V gene sequence: CDR1 MNHNS, CDR2 SASEGT. This CDR3 comprises 14 residues. The V and J ends lost 5 bases and 0 bases respectively, with 9 bases between them. In nucleotides, the CDR3 is TGTGCCAGCAGTCTATACGTTAGCACAGATACGCAGTATTTT. It is translated as CASSLYVSTDTQYF.

The rearrangement uses TRBV5-6 and TRBJ2-3; D ambiguous. The V and J ends lost 0 bases and 3 bases respectively, with 5 bases between them. The CDR3 consists of 13 residues. Germline V gene sequence: CDR1 SGHDT, CDR2 YYEEEE. CDR3: CASSLGETDTQYF. The CDR3, as DNA: TGTGCCAGCAGCTTGGGGGAAACAGATACGCAGTATTTT.

The V call is TRBV18, the J call TRBJ2-1; 7 bases map to TRBD1. Germline V gene sequence: CDR1 KGHSH, CDR2 LQKENI. The CDR3 runs to 15 residues. Trimming at V came to 3 bases and at J to 8 bases, leaving 10 bases not matched to a gene. CDR3 loop: CASSPPGQTMYEQFF. CDR3 in DNA: TGTGCCAGCTCACCCCCGGGACAGACTATGTATGAGCAGTTCTTC.

This clone showed up just once. This chain uses TRBV12-1 with TRBJ1-3; the table gives TRBD1 as D, unverified against the DNA. TRBV12-1 is annotated as a pseudogene. This CDR3 has 14 residues. The CDR3 reads CASSSQGRGNTIYF. CDR3 sequence (DNA): TGTGCCAGCAGCTCTCAGGGGCGGGGAAACACCATATATTTT.

The chain carries TRBV25-1 and TRBJ2-5; TRBD1 aligns across 10 bases. TRBJ2-7 explains the end of the DNA better; the J call may be wrong. The CDR3 is 13 amino acids. Germline CDR1 MGHDK, CDR2 SYGVNS. This CDR3 is CASKGTGEYEQYF. Written as DNA, the CDR3 is TGTGCCAGCAAAGGGACAGGGGAGTACGAGCAGTACTTC.

The chain has TRBV3-1 (or the pseudogene TRBV3-2) and TRBJ2-3, with no clear D. CDR1 and CDR2 from the germline V gene are LGHDT and YNNKEL (reference sequence). V lost 7 bases and J lost 7, with 3 bases in between. CDR3 length equals 9 residues. This CDR3 is CASNNTQYF. The CDR3 DNA reads as TGTGCCAGCAACAATACGCAGTATTTT.

The rearrangement uses TRBV6-5 and TRBJ1-5; D not resolved. Germline CDR1 is MNHEY and CDR2 is SVGAGI. V dropped 6 bases and J dropped 9 bases, with 12 bases sitting between them. This CDR3 is built from 12 residues. DNA of the CDR3: TGTGCCAGCAGCCTCGTTGGAGGGCCCCAGCATTTT. This sequence encodes CASSLVGGPQHF.

This clone was picked up one time. The chain carries TRBV29-1 and TRBJ1-2, with D maybe TRBD1 (5 bases). Germline CDR1 SQVTM, CDR2 ANQGSEA. Between the trimmed V and J ends, which lost 4 bases and 8 bases, there was a span of 11 bases. This CDR3 is built from 11 residues. This CDR3 reads CSVAGGGGYTF. CDR3 sequence (DNA): TGCAGCGTTGCCGGGGGAGGCGGCTACACCTTC.

The J gene is TRBJ1-6, the V gene TRBV10-3; 7 bases match TRBD1. CDR3 length: 14 residues. V shed 11 bases, J shed 9 bases, and the junction held 13 bases outside the gene matches. Germline V gives CDR1 ENHRY, CDR2 SYGVKD. CDR3 amino acids: CAVRVGQLGSPLHF. The CDR3 bases are TGTGCCGTCCGGGTGGGACAGCTAGGTTCACCCCTCCACTTT.

The rearrangement uses TRBV6-1 and TRBJ1-1, with D possibly matching TRBD1 (5 bases). This CDR3 has 14 residues. Trimming took 6 bases from V and 4 from J, leaving 15 bases between them. Germline values: CDR1 MNHNS, CDR2 SASEGT. CDR3 protein: CASRWTSSGTEAFF. In DNA, the CDR3 is TGTGCCAGCAGATGGACATCTTCTGGCACTGAAGCTTTCTTT.

The chain links TRBV7-9 to TRBJ2-7; TRBD1 or TRBD2 may be the D gene (5 bases each). There are 15 residues in the CDR3. Germline assignment: CDR1 SEHNR and CDR2 FQNEAQ (reference sequence). V was pared by 0 bases and J by 0 bases, with 9 bases between. CDR3 DNA sequence: TGTGCCAGCAGCTTAGCCGTGGGGACCTCCTACGAGCAGTACTTC. It yields the protein CASSLAVGTSYEQYF.

The rearrangement uses TRBV5-4 and TRBJ2-1; 8 bases agree with TRBD2. CDR3 length: 16 amino acids. J lost 7 bases, V lost 4 bases, and 13 bases had no gene match. Looked up from germline, CDR1 is SGHNT and CDR2 is YYREEE (reference sequence). CDR3 in DNA: TGTGCCAGCAGCCCGGGGGGTAGCGGGGTATGGAATGAGCAGTTCTTC. This codes for CASSPGGSGVWNEQFF.

The rearrangement links TRBV5-6 to TRBJ2-7; D might be TRBD2 (6 bases). The length of the CDR3 is 18 residues. Looked up from germline, CDR1 is SGHDT and CDR2 is YYEEEE. V lost 2 bases and J lost 0, with 21 bases in between. The CDR3: CASSFRGAGTKSSYEQYF. CDR3 DNA: TGTGCCAGCAGCTTTAGAGGGGCGGGAACGAAGAGCTCCTACGAGCAGTACTTC.

This chain links TRBV6-6 with TRBJ2-3; 9 nucleotides match TRBD2. J gave up 1 base and V 5 bases, and 7 bases lay outside the gene matches. Germline V gene sequence: CDR1 MNHNY, CDR2 SVGAGI (reference sequence). The CDR3 totals 16 residues. CDR3 nucleotides: TGTGCCAGCAGTCAAACACTAGCGGGCCGCACAGATACGCAGTATTTT. Its protein product is CASSQTLAGRTDTQYF.

J is TRBJ1-2 and V is TRBV15; no reliable D call. V was shortened by 5 bases and J by 5 bases, with 15 bases between the two germline ends. CDR3 length: 14 residues. Germline V gives CDR1 LNHNV, CDR2 YYDKDF (reference sequence). The CDR3 nucleotides read TGTGCCACCAGCTCATATGGTACGACTTATGGCTACACCTTC. Residues: CATSSYGTTYGYTF.

As concerns this clone: Sequence at one end of the junction differs from germline and may be a read error. The V gene is TRBV30, the J gene TRBJ2-3; 8 bases match TRBD2. The germline V gene has CDR1 GTSNPN and CDR2 SVGIG (reference sequence). This CDR3 has 11 amino acids. CDR3 DNA: TGTGCCTGGGGGGGGCTAGCGGGTAAACTTTTT. Amino acids: CAWGGLAGKLF.

This chain connects TRBV18 to TRBJ2-3; a possible D gene is TRBD2 (6 bases). Germline V gene lookup returns CDR1 KGHSH and CDR2 LQKENI. Trimming stripped 2 bases from V and 1 base from J, with 16 bases between. This CDR3 has 17 amino acids. For the CDR3, the DNA is TGTGCCAGCTCACCAGTCGGTACTAGCTCCGGCACAGATACGCAGTATTTT. It translates to CASSPVGTSSGTDTQYF.

The V and J genes are TRBV2 and TRBJ2-3; possibly TRBD2 for D (5 bases). CDR1 is SNHLY, CDR2 FYNNEI, per germline. Trimming took 7 bases from V and 6 from J, leaving 17 bases between them. CDR3 length: 14 residues. The CDR3 bases are TGTGCCAGCACCCCCCGGGGAGAGGGCGATACGCAGTATTTT. Translating gives CASTPRGEGDTQYF.

J is TRBJ2-5 and V is TRBV2; TRBD1 is a possible D gene (5 bases). V shed 8 bases and J shed 5 bases, with 15 bases lying between them. Germline V gene sequence: CDR1 SNHLY, CDR2 FYNNEI. CDR3 length equals 13 residues. The CDR3 region is CASSFPKGETQYF. CDR3 bases: TGTGCCAGCTCGTTCCCAAAGGGGGAGACCCAGTACTTC.